This TCR beta chain was observed in a study of CD8 T cells in ankylosing spondylitis. Findings and limits, study-wide: Prior literature has documented some motif variants in synovial fluid and blood from reactive arthritis. Seemingly distinctive of ankylosing spondylitis blood was a TCR beta motif formed by eight highly homologous variants. Significant enrichment of disease-linked clones was reportedly seen in matched ankylosing spondylitis synovial fluid.

This CDR3 has 15 residues. V shed 5 bases and J shed 0 bases, with 11 bases lying between them. Germline CDR1 MNHNS, CDR2 SASEGT. This clonotype was recorded a few times. Antigen specificity is unknown. Quantitative barcoded 5'-RACE was used to prepare TCR beta libraries. A single record per CDR3 protein comes from TCRdb applying MiXCR to the 5' RACE reads. This table has roughly 370,000 distinct CDR3 sequences, more than 20% appearing once. The sequence was collected from a male donor with ankylosing spondylitis. Input material: blood, either unsorted or a sorted T cell fraction (not recorded which). The chain couples TRBV6-1 to TRBJ2-1, with D maybe TRBD2 (5 bases). The CDR3 loop is CASSQDWSSYNEQFF. Here the CDR3 DNA reads TGTGCCAGCAGTCAGGACTGGAGCTCCTACAATGAGCAGTTCTTC.